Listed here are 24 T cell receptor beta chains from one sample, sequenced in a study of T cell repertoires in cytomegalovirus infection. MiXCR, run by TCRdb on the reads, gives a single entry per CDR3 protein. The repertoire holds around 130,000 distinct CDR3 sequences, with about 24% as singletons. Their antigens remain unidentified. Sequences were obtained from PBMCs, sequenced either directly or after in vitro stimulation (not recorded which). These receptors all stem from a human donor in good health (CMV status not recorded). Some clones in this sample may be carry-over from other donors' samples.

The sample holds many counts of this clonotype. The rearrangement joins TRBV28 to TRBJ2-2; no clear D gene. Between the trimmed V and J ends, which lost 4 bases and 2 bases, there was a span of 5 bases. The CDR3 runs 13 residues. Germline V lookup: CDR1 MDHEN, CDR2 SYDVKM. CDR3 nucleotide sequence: TGTGCCAGCAGTTCTCTCAACACCGGGGAGCTGTTTTTT. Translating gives CASSSLNTGELFF.

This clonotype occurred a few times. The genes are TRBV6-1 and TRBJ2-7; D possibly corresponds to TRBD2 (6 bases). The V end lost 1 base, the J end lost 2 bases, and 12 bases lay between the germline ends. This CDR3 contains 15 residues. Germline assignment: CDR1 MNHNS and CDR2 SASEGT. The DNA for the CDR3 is TGTGCCAGCAGTGAAGTTGGGGGAGGCCCCTACGAGCAGTACTTC. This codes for CASSEVGGGPYEQYF.

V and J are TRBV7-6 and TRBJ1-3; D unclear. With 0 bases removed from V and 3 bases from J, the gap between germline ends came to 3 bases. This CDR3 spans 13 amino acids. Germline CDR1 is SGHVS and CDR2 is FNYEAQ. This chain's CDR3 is CASSLAFGNTIYF. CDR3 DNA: TGTGCCAGCAGCTTAGCTTTTGGAAACACCATATATTTT.

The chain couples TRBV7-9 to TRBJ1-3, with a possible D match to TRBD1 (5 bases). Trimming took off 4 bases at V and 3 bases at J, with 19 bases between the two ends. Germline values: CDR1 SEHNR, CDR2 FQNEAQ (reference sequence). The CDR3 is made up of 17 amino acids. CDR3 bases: TGTGCCAGCAGCTCGAGAACACCAGGGCGCGATGGAAACACCATATATTTT. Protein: CASSSRTPGRDGNTIYF. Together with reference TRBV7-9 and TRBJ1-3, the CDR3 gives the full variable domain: DTGVSQNPRHKITKRGQNVTFRCDPISEHNRLYWYRQTLGQGPEFLTYFQNEAQLEKSRLLSDRFSAERPKGSFSTLEIQRTEQGDSAMYLCASSSRTPGRDGNTIYFGEGSWLTVV.

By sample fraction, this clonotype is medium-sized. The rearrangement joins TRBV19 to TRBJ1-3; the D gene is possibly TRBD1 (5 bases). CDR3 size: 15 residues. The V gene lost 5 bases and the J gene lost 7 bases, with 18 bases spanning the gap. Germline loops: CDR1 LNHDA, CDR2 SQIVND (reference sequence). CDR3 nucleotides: TGTGCCAGTAGTTCACGGACACCAGGAGGGAACACCATATATTTT. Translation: CASSSRTPGGNTIYF.

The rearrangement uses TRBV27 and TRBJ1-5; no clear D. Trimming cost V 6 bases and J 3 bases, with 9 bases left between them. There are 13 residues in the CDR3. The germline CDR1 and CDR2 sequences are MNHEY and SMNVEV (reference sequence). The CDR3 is CASRPGSNQPQHF. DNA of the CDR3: TGTGCCAGCAGGCCGGGGTCCAATCAGCCCCAGCATTTT.

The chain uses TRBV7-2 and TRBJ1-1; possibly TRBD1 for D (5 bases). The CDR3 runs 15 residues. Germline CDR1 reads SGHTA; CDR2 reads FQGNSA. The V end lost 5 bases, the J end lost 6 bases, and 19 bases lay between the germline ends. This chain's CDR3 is CASSPLQGAHSEAFF. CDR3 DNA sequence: TGTGCCAGCAGCCCACTCCAGGGCGCCCATTCTGAAGCTTTCTTT.

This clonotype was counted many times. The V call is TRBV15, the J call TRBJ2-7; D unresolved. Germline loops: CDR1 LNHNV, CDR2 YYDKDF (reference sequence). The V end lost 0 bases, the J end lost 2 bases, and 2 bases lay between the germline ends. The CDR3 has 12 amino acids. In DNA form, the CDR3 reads TGTGCCACCAGCAGAGATACCTACGAGCAGTACGTC. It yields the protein CATSRDTYEQYV.

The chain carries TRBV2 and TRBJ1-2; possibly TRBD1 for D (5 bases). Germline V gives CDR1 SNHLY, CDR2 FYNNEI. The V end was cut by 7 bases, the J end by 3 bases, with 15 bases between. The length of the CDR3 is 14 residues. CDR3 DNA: TGTGCCAGCACCCCGACAGACGGAGACTATGGCTACACCTTC. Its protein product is CASTPTDGDYGYTF. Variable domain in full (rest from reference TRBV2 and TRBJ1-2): EPEVTQTPSHQVTQMGQEVILRCVPISNHLYFYWYRQILGQKVEFLVSFYNNEISEKSEIFDDQFSVERPDGSNFTLKIRSTKLEDSAMYFCASTPTDGDYGYTFGSGTRLTVV.

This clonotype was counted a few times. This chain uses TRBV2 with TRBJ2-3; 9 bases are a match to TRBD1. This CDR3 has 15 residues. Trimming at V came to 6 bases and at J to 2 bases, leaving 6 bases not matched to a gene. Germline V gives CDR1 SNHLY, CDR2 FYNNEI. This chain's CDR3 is CASRFGTGFTDTQYF. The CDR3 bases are TGTGCCAGCAGGTTCGGGACAGGGTTCACAGATACGCAGTATTTT.

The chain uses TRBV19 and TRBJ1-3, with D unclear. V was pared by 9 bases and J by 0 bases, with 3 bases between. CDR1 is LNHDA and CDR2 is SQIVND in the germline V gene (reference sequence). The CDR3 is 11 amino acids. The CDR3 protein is CASHSGNTIYF. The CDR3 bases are TGTGCCAGCCACTCTGGAAACACCATATATTTT.

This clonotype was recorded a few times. The CDR3 reads CASSLGLEGEQFF. The CDR3 DNA sequence: TGTGCCAGCAGCTTGGGACTCGAAGGGGAGCAGTTCTTC. The rearrangement uses TRBV7-2 and TRBJ2-1, with D possibly TRBD2 on 6 matching bases. The germline V and J ends were trimmed by 3 bases and 10 bases, with 13 bases remaining between them. The CDR3 spans 13 residues. Per the germline V gene, CDR1 is SGHTA and CDR2 is FQGNSA.

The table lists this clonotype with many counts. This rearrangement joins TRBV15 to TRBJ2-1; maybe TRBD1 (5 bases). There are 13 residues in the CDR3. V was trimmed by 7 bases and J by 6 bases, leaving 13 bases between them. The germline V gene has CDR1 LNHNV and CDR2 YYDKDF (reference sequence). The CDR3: CATTQDSLNEQFF. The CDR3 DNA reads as TGTGCCACCACCCAAGACAGTCTCAATGAGCAGTTCTTC.

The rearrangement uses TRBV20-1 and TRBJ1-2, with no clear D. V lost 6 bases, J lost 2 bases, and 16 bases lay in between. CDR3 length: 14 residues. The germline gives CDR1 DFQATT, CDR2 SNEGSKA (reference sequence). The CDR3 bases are TGCAGTGCCGAAGCGACCGAACTCAACTATGGCTACACCTTC. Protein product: CSAEATELNYGYTF.

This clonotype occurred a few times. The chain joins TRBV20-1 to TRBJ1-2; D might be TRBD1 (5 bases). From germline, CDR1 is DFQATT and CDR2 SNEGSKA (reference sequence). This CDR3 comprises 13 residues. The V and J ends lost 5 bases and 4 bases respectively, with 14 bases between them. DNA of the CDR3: TGCAGTGCTGATCCGGGACGCTTCTATGGCTACACCTTC. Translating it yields CSADPGRFYGYTF.

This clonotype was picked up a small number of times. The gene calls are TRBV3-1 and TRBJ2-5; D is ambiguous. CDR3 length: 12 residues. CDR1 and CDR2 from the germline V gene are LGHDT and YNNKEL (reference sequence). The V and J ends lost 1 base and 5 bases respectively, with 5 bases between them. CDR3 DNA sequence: TGTGCCAGCAGCCAAGTTGCGGAGACCCAGTACTTC. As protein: CASSQVAETQYF.

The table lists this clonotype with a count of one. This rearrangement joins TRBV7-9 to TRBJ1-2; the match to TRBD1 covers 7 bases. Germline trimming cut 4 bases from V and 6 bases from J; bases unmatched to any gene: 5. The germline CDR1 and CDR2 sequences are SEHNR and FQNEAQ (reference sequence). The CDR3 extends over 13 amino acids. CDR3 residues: CASSSDRVDGYTF. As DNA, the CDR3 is TGTGCCAGCAGCTCCGACAGGGTTGATGGCTACACCTTC.

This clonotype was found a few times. The CDR3 spells CASSLGQSGPVTGELFF. The CDR3 DNA sequence: TGTGCCAGCAGCTTAGGTCAATCTGGGCCCGTCACCGGGGAGCTGTTTTTT. The chain has TRBV7-8 and TRBJ2-2, with unresolved D. The germline V and J ends were trimmed by 1 base and 4 bases, with 16 bases remaining between them. Looked up from germline, CDR1 is SGHVS and CDR2 is FQNEAQ. The CDR3 totals 17 residues.

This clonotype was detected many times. The CDR3 region has the DNA TGTGCCTGGAGATCCGTCAAGAACAATTCACCCCTCCACTTT. It translates to CAWRSVKNNSPLHF. The chain uses TRBV30 and TRBJ1-6; no definite D call. V lost 3 bases and J 7 bases, leaving 13 bases between the germline ends. The CDR3 contains 14 residues. Germline V lookup: CDR1 GTSNPN, CDR2 SVGIG (reference sequence).

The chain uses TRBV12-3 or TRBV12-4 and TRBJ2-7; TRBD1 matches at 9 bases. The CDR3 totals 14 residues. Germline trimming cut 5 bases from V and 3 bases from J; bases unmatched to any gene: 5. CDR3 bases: TGTGCCAGCAGTCTCGGGACAGGGCACTACGAGCAGTACGTC. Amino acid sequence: CASSLGTGHYEQYV.

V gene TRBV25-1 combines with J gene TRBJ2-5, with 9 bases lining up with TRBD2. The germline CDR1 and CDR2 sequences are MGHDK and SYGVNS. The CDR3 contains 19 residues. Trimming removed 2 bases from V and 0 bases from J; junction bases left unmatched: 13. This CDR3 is CASSEALEAGGRYQETQYF. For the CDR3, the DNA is TGTGCCAGCAGTGAAGCTCTGGAAGCGGGAGGACGGTACCAAGAGACCCAGTACTTC.

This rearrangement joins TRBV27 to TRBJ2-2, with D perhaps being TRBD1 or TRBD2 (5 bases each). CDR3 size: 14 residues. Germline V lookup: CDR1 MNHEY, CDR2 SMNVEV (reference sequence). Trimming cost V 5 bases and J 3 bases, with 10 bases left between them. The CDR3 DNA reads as TGTGCCAGCAGTGGGGGACCTGACACCGGGGAGCTGTTTTTT. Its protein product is CASSGGPDTGELFF.

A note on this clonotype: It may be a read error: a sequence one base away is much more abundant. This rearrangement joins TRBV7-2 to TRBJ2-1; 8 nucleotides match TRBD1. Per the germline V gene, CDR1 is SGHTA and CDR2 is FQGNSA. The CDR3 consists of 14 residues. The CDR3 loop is CASSRQGQYNEQIF. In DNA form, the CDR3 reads TGTGCCAGCAGCCGACAGGGGCAATACAATGAGCAGATCTTC.

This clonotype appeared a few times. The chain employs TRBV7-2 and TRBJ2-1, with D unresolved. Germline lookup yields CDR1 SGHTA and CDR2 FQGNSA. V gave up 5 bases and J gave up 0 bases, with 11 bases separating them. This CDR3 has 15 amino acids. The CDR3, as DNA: TGTGCCAGCAGCGAACAGTCGAGCTCCTACAATGAGCAGTTCTTC. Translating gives CASSEQSSSYNEQFF.